These 30 T cell receptor beta chains share one sample of origin, sequenced in a study of early T cells in non-severe SARS-CoV-2 infection. Via MiXCR, TCRdb re-called the 5' RACE reads, giving one row per CDR3 protein. Among tens of thousands of distinct CDR3 sequences listed, around 6% were seen once. The sample comprised whole blood. These TCRs come from an adult who was a healthcare worker with PCR-confirmed SARS-CoV-2 infection or an uninfected control (not recorded which).

The rearrangement uses TRBV12-3 or TRBV12-4 and TRBJ2-3, with D perhaps TRBD2 (6 bases). V was cut by 1 base and J by 1 base, with 15 bases left in between. The CDR3 length is 17 residues. The CDR3 DNA reads as TGTGCCAGCAGTTTAGAATCTTGGGGGGAAGGCACAGATACGCAGTATTTT. Its protein product is CASSLESWGEGTDTQYF.

The gene calls are TRBV4-1 and TRBJ1-1; D gene unclear. Trimming left V 4 bases short and J 4 bases short, with 16 bases between. CDR1 MGHRA and CDR2 YSYEKL come from the germline V gene. CDR3 size: 15 residues. The CDR3 bases are TGCGCCAGCAGCCCACCCCCCGGGTGGGCCACTGAAGCTTTCTTT. This encodes CASSPPPGWATEAFF.

The sample holds a few counts of this clonotype. The V call is TRBV6-1, the J call TRBJ1-5, with unresolved D. The CDR3 covers 14 residues. Germline CDR1 and CDR2: MNHNS and SASEGT. V was trimmed by 7 bases and J by 6 bases, leaving 16 bases between them. CDR3 DNA: TGTGCCAGCACCGGGTTCTTTCTGGGTCAGCCCCAGCATTTT. It specifies CASTGFFLGQPQHF.

This clonotype was picked up a small number of times. The V call is TRBV7-9, the J call TRBJ2-3; 12 bases fit TRBD2. V shed 4 bases and J 2 bases; nucleotides not matched to a gene: 1. CDR1 and CDR2 from the germline V gene are SEHNR and FQNEAQ (reference sequence). The length of the CDR3 is 15 residues. CDR3 loop: CASSWTSGDTDTQYF. The CDR3 DNA is TGTGCCAGCAGCTGGACTAGCGGGGACACAGATACGCAGTATTTT.

V usage is TRBV9 and J usage is TRBJ1-3; no clear D. The CDR3 runs to 16 residues. The ends were cut back, 3 bases at V and 0 bases at J, with 13 bases in the middle. CDR1 and CDR2 (germline): SGDLS, YYNGEE. Written as DNA, the CDR3 is TGTGCCAGCAGCGGAGGGATGCCTCTCTCTGGAAACACCATATATTTT. This sequence encodes CASSGGMPLSGNTIYF.

V is TRBV5-4 and J is TRBJ1-4; 11 bases are a match to TRBD1. Per the germline V gene, CDR1 is SGHNT and CDR2 is YYREEE (reference sequence). The CDR3 extends over 17 amino acids. The V gene end was trimmed by 8 bases and the J gene end by 2 bases; junction bases not matched to a gene: 11. The CDR3 nucleotides are TGTGCCAGTTCCGGGGGACAGGGGGGCACGACTAATGAAAAACTGTTTTTT. This gives the protein CASSGGQGGTTNEKLFF. The full variable domain, in which reference TRBV5-4 and TRBJ1-4 provide the parts outside the CDR3, is ETGVTQSPTHLIKTRGQQVTLRCSSQSGHNTVSWYQQALGQGPQFIFQYYREEENGRGNFPPRFSGLQFPNYSSELNVNALELDDSALYLCASSGGQGGTTNEKLFFGSGTQLSVL.

This clonotype came up many times. CDR3 DNA: TGTGCCAGCTCACTCGGGACAGACTATGGCTACACCTTC. Translating it yields CASSLGTDYGYTF. The chain recombines TRBV18 with TRBJ1-2; 7 positions match TRBD1. This CDR3 has 13 amino acids. V lost 4 bases, J lost 3 bases, and 2 bases stayed unmatched. CDR1 and CDR2 from the germline V gene are KGHSH and LQKENI.

The sample holds a few counts of this clonotype. The chain links TRBV27 to TRBJ2-6, with D perhaps TRBD1 (5 bases). The CDR3 sequence is 15 residues long. Germline values: CDR1 MNHEY, CDR2 SMNVEV (reference sequence). Trimming took 5 bases from V and 2 from J, leaving 10 bases between them. Written as DNA, the CDR3 is TGTGCCAGCAGTCCCAGGGTAACTGGGGCCAACGTCCTGACTTTC. Its translation: CASSPRVTGANVLTF.

This chain uses TRBV3-1 with TRBJ1-1; D call uncertain. Germline CDR1 LGHDT, CDR2 YNNKEL (reference sequence). The CDR3 contains 12 residues. V lost 2 bases, J lost 3 bases, and 4 bases lay in between. Here the CDR3 DNA reads TGTGCCAGCAGCCAATGGGACACTGAAGCTTTCTTT. The encoded protein is CASSQWDTEAFF. The full variable domain, with the rest looked up from reference TRBV3-1 and TRBJ1-1, is DTAVSQTPKYLVTQMGNDKSIKCEQNLGHDTMYWYKQDSKKFLKIMFSYNNKELIINETVPNRFSPKSPDKAHLNLHINSLELGDSAVYFCASSQWDTEAFFGQGTRLTVV.

Many counts were recorded for this clonotype. The gene calls are TRBV11-1 and TRBJ2-1; 13 bases match TRBD2. Trimming took 1 base from V and 7 from J; bases not matched to a gene: 13. CDR1 is SGHAT, CDR2 FQDESV, per germline (reference sequence). This CDR3 spans 19 amino acids. DNA for the CDR3: TGTGCCAGCAGCTTAGGACGGACCCAACTAGCGGGGGGGCGAAATGAGCAGTTCTTC. Amino acid sequence: CASSLGRTQLAGGRNEQFF.

This clonotype was observed at least ten times. This chain links TRBV6-5 with TRBJ2-5; 7 nucleotides agree with TRBD2. The germline CDR1 and CDR2 sequences are MNHEY and SVGAGI. J was trimmed by 3 bases and V by 6 bases; bases with no gene match: 10. The CDR3 is 15 residues long. The CDR3 region is CASRAGVSDEETQYF. CDR3 nucleotide sequence: TGTGCCAGCAGGGCGGGAGTGTCTGACGAAGAGACCCAGTACTTC.

J is TRBJ2-3 and V is TRBV7-2, with 7 positions matching TRBD1. Germline V CDR1 and CDR2: SGHTA, FQGNSA. Losses at the gene ends were 2 bases for V and 1 base for J; bases not matched to a gene: 9. The CDR3 runs 17 residues. CDR3 region: CASSLSERQGRTDTQYF. CDR3 nucleotide sequence: TGTGCCAGCAGCTTATCGGAAAGACAGGGTCGCACAGATACGCAGTATTTT. Supplemented by reference TRBV7-2 and TRBJ2-3, the full variable domain reads GAGVSQSPSNKVTEKGKDVELRCDPISGHTALYWYRQSLGQGLEFLIYFQGNSAPDKSGLPSDRFSAERTGGSVSTLTIQRTQQEDSAVYLCASSLSERQGRTDTQYFGPGTRLTVL.

This clonotype was detected a few times. The V gene is TRBV19, the J gene TRBJ2-5, with TRBD1 as a possible D gene (6 bases). CDR3 length: 13 amino acids. Germline-derived CDR1 and CDR2 are LNHDA and SQIVND (reference sequence). V lost 7 bases and J lost 3, with 12 bases in between. CDR3 nucleotide sequence: TGTGCCAGTACTTCCGGGACAAAAGAGACCCAGTACTTC. It translates to CASTSGTKETQYF.

Ten or more counts support this clonotype. This chain connects TRBV7-2 to TRBJ2-5, with D possibly matching TRBD1 (6 bases). The CDR3 extends over 16 amino acids. Germline V gene sequence: CDR1 SGHTA, CDR2 FQGNSA. The ends were cut back, 5 bases at V and 5 bases at J, with 21 bases in the middle. This CDR3 is CASSATGQTKGETQYF. In nucleotides, the CDR3 is TGTGCCAGCAGCGCAACGGGACAAACAAAGGGGGAGACCCAGTACTTC. The full variable domain, its missing parts supplied by reference TRBV7-2 and TRBJ2-5, is GAGVSQSPSNKVTEKGKDVELRCDPISGHTALYWYRQSLGQGLEFLIYFQGNSAPDKSGLPSDRFSAERTGGSVSTLTIQRTQQEDSAVYLCASSATGQTKGETQYFGPGTRLLVL.

The DNA for the CDR3 is TGTGCCAGCAGTTTGACAGGCCGCTATGGCTACACCTTC. Its translation is CASSLTGRYGYTF. V usage is TRBV6-2 or TRBV6-3 and J usage is TRBJ1-2; tentatively, D is TRBD1 (6 bases). V shed 4 bases and J shed 4 bases, with 10 bases lying between them. Looked up from germline, CDR1 is MNHEY and CDR2 is SVGEGT. The CDR3 has 13 residues.

At least ten counts were recorded for this clonotype. The chain employs TRBV7-2 and TRBJ2-5; TRBD2 is a possible D gene (6 bases). Germline V lookup: CDR1 SGHTA, CDR2 FQGNSA. V lost 5 bases and J lost 5, with 15 bases in between. The CDR3 runs to 14 residues. The CDR3 protein is CASSARAGRETQYF. Here the CDR3 DNA reads TGTGCCAGCAGCGCAAGGGCGGGGAGGGAGACCCAGTACTTC.

This clonotype showed up just a few times. The chain links TRBV28 to TRBJ1-6, with 7 bases aligning to TRBD1. V lost 5 bases to trimming and J lost 15 bases; unmatched junction nucleotides: 4. The CDR3 spans 11 residues. Germline V gene sequence: CDR1 MDHEN, CDR2 SYDVKM. CDR3 amino acids: CASSQQGLLHF. The CDR3 DNA follows: TGTGCCAGCAGTCAACAGGGGCTCCTCCACTTT.

This clonotype was seen more than once but under ten times. The genes are TRBV7-9 and TRBJ2-7, with no clear D. Between the trimmed V and J ends, which lost 5 bases and 4 bases, there was a span of 15 bases. Germline CDR1 reads SEHNR; CDR2 reads FQNEAQ (reference sequence). The CDR3 covers 14 residues. CDR3: CASSPPASSYEQYF. The CDR3 DNA follows: TGTGCCAGCAGCCCCCCCGCCTCCTCTTACGAGCAGTACTTC.

This clonotype was observed a handful of times. The CDR3 is CASSLGTGGGDNEQFF. CDR3 coding DNA: TGTGCCAGCAGTTTGGGGACTGGGGGGGGAGACAATGAGCAGTTCTTC. The chain is built from TRBV12-3 or TRBV12-4 and TRBJ2-1, with 7 bases fitting TRBD2. This CDR3 has 16 amino acids. After removal of 3 bases from V and 5 bases from J, the junction contained 10 bases not matched to a gene.

In its sample, this clonotype was seen many times. This chain links TRBV16 with TRBJ2-7, with unresolved D. The V end lost 2 bases, the J end lost 2 bases, and 7 bases lay between the germline ends. The germline V gene has CDR1 KGHSY and CDR2 FQNENV. This CDR3 is 13 amino acids long. The CDR3 DNA reads as TGTGCCAGCAGCCAAGGGTCTACCTACGAGCAGTACTTC. Amino acid sequence: CASSQGSTYEQYF.

This clonotype was counted at least ten times. J is TRBJ1-5 and V is TRBV12-3 or TRBV12-4; possible D gene TRBD1, 6 bases. CDR3 length: 14 residues. Trimming removed 7 bases from V and 7 bases from J, with 17 bases in between. CDR3 protein: CASTFTGTVQPQHF. The CDR3 DNA reads TGTGCCAGCACCTTTACAGGGACCGTCCAGCCCCAGCATTTT.

This clonotype appeared a few times. The chain recombines TRBV20-1 with TRBJ1-6, with D unresolved. Trimming pared 0 bases from V and 6 bases from J, leaving 18 bases between. CDR3 length: 17 amino acids. The germline V gene has CDR1 DFQATT and CDR2 SNEGSKA (reference sequence). CDR3 DNA sequence: TGCAGTGCTAGAGATTACACGAAGGGCCCACCTAATTCACCCCTCCACTTT. This translates into CSARDYTKGPPNSPLHF.

The sample holds many counts of this clonotype. The chain uses TRBV28 and TRBJ2-7; D is possibly TRBD1 or TRBD2 (6 bases each). Between the trimmed V and J ends, which lost 4 bases and 0 bases, there was a span of 16 bases. CDR3 size: 16 residues. Germline V gives CDR1 MDHEN, CDR2 SYDVKM. CDR3 in amino acids: CASSSLGGAVSYEQYF. DNA for the CDR3: TGTGCCAGCAGTTCGCTGGGGGGCGCGGTCTCCTACGAGCAGTACTTC.

This chain joins TRBV19 and TRBJ1-5; D is uncertain. CDR1 is LNHDA, CDR2 SQIVND, per germline (reference sequence). There are 14 residues in the CDR3. Trimming took 2 bases from V and 5 from J, leaving 10 bases between them. CDR3 loop: CASSITPGDQPQHF. The CDR3 nucleotides read TGTGCCAGTAGTATAACCCCTGGGGATCAGCCCCAGCATTTT.

The genes are TRBV5-1 and TRBJ1-1, with D uncertain. The CDR3 loop spans 13 amino acids. Germline V CDR1 and CDR2: SGHRS, YFSETQ. V was trimmed by 1 base and J by 3 bases, leaving 7 bases between them. CDR3 sequence (DNA): TGCGCCAGCAGCTTGACTCCTGACACTGAAGCTTTCTTT. Protein product: CASSLTPDTEAFF.

This clonotype has at least ten counts. The chain links TRBV20-1 to TRBJ2-7; no firm D call. In germline, CDR1 is DFQATT, CDR2 SNEGSKA (reference sequence). The V and J ends lost 1 base and 10 bases respectively, with 14 bases between them. CDR3 length: 12 amino acids. CDR3 loop: CSARVEERSQYF. In DNA form, the CDR3 reads TGCAGTGCTAGAGTTGAGGAACGTTCCCAGTACTTC.

This clonotype appeared many times. The gene calls are TRBV12-3 or TRBV12-4 and TRBJ1-5, with 7 positions matching TRBD1. The V gene end was trimmed by 0 bases and the J gene end by 4 bases; junction bases not matched to a gene: 6. This CDR3 has 16 residues. CDR3 in amino acids: CASSLAPTGFNQPQHF. The CDR3 DNA reads as TGTGCCAGCAGTTTAGCCCCGACAGGGTTTAATCAGCCCCAGCATTTT.

This clonotype was seen ten or more times. The CDR3 DNA sequence: TGTGCCAGCCAGACAGGGCCCTACGAGCAGTACTTC. Translation gives CASQTGPYEQYF. J is TRBJ2-7 and V is TRBV7-2; 7 bases line up with TRBD1. The CDR3 totals 12 residues. Germline lookup yields CDR1 SGHTA and CDR2 FQGNSA. V lost 8 bases and J lost 2; bases outside the gene matches: 3.

The sample holds many counts of this clonotype. CDR3 coding DNA: TGTGCCAGCTCACCCCCCGGCGGGGGATACTATGGCTACACCTTC. This codes for CASSPPGGGYYGYTF. The chain uses TRBV18 and TRBJ1-2, with a tentative D call TRBD1 (5 bases). V lost 3 bases and J lost 3, with 14 bases in between. Germline V gene lookup returns CDR1 KGHSH and CDR2 LQKENI. The CDR3 length is 15 residues.

This clonotype is deemed medium-sized (0.01 to 0.1%). This chain joins TRBV3-1 and TRBJ2-3; D might be TRBD2 (5 bases). The germline V and J ends were trimmed by 1 base and 3 bases, with 11 bases remaining between them. The V gene's germline CDR1 is LGHDT and CDR2 YNNKEL (reference sequence). The CDR3 is 15 amino acids. The DNA for the CDR3 is TGTGCCAGCAGCCAAGGCTGGGGAGAGACAGATACGCAGTATTTT. Its protein product is CASSQGWGETDTQYF.